This note documents a single T cell receptor beta chain sequence. Clones were read by immunoSEQ multiplex PCR, and TCRdb kept only the in-frame ones, dropping some. The sample holds 100,000 to 150,000 clones, around nine tenths seen once. The sample comes from a study of control samples from healthy donors and cancer patients. The ends lost 5 bases at V and 0 bases at J; junction bases unmatched: 4. Germline CDR1 reads MNHEY; CDR2 reads SVGAGI. This CDR3 spans 15 amino acids. This TCR derives from a man younger than 35 in good health. This sequence joins TRBV6-5 and TRBJ1-5; TRBD1 matches at 7 bases. Material: blood. CDR3 nucleotides: TGTGCCAGCAGTCCGGGACAGCATAGCAATCAGCCCCAGCATTTT. Its protein is CASSPGQHSNQPQHF.